Following are 11 T cell receptor beta chains from one sample sequenced in a study of response to subunit inactivated influenza vaccine. TCRdb independently ran MiXCR on the RT-PCR reads; one entry per CDR3 protein. The sample lists approximately 500,000 distinct CDR3 sequences, 11% to 15% occurring once. The sequences come from PBMCs from blood, collected 11 to 12 days after vaccination. The receptors stem from a man in his fifties or sixties who received an inactivated influenza vaccine.

This chain links TRBV7-2 with TRBJ2-1, with 9 bases identical to TRBD2. Germline CDR1 and CDR2: SGHTA and FQGNSA. V gave up 3 bases and J gave up 6 bases; unmatched junction bases: 6. The CDR3 length is 15 residues. The CDR3 loop reads CASSFPAGGLNEQFF. DNA of the CDR3: TGTGCCAGCAGCTTTCCGGCGGGGGGGCTCAATGAGCAGTTCTTC.

Note on this clonotype: A single base separates this from a much larger clone, so it may be a read error. This chain links TRBV11-2 with TRBJ1-1; D is unclear. The length of the CDR3 is 14 residues. The V end was cut by 3 bases, the J end by 0 bases, with 8 bases between. Germline V CDR1 and CDR2: SGHAT, FQNNGV. The CDR3 nucleotides read TGTGCCAGCAGCTTGCAGCGTATGAACACTGAAGCTTTCTTT. This gives the protein CASSLQRMNTEAFF.

Many counts were recorded for this clonotype. The chain links TRBV7-2 to TRBJ2-2; TRBD1 is a possible D gene (6 bases). The germline CDR1 and CDR2 sequences are SGHTA and FQGNSA. Trimming removed 1 base at V and 4 bases at J, with 10 bases between. The CDR3 is 15 residues long. The CDR3 sequence is CASSLDRESTGELFF. DNA for the CDR3: TGTGCCAGCAGCTTAGACAGGGAAAGCACCGGGGAGCTGTTTTTT.

This clonotype was seen a handful of times. This chain connects TRBV18 to TRBJ1-3; no clear D gene. The germline V gene has CDR1 KGHSH and CDR2 LQKENI. CDR3 size: 14 residues. Trimming removed 2 bases at V and 4 bases at J, with 9 bases between. CDR3 DNA: TGTGCCAGCTCACCAAAGACGGTCGGAAACACCATATATTTT. Translation gives CASSPKTVGNTIYF.

This clonotype was seen repeatedly, ten times or more. The V gene is TRBV5-1, the J gene TRBJ2-2; D may be TRBD1 (6 bases). The V gene lost 3 bases and the J gene lost 3 bases, with 12 bases spanning the gap. This CDR3 comprises 15 residues. CDR1 and CDR2 from the germline V gene are SGHRS and YFSETQ. The CDR3 spells CASSSGHPDTGELFF. CDR3 DNA sequence: TGCGCCAGCAGCTCGGGACACCCCGACACCGGGGAGCTGTTTTTT. Based on the CDR3 plus reference TRBV5-1 and TRBJ2-2, the full variable domain is KAGVTQTPRYLIKTRGQQVTLSCSPISGHRSVSWYQQTPGQGLQFLFEYFSETQRNKGNFPGRFSGRQFSNSRSEMNVSTLELGDSALYLCASSSGHPDTGELFFGEGSRLTVL.

The chain uses TRBV13 and TRBJ2-1; D ambiguous. Trimming shortened V by 3 bases and J by 9 bases, and 12 bases separated the two germline ends. Germline assignment: CDR1 PRHDT and CDR2 FYEKMQ (reference sequence). This CDR3 contains 13 residues. The CDR3 spells CASSFRRTSEQFF. Here the CDR3 DNA reads TGTGCCAGCAGCTTCCGGCGAACCAGTGAGCAGTTCTTC. The full variable domain, in which reference TRBV13 and TRBJ2-1 provide the parts outside the CDR3, is AAGVIQSPRHLIKEKRETATLKCYPIPRHDTVYWYQQGPGQDPQFLISFYEKMQSDKGSIPDRFSAQQFSDYHSELNMSSLELGDSALYFCASSFRRTSEQFFGPGTRLTVL.

V and J are TRBV7-9 and TRBJ2-1; TRBD1 or TRBD2 may be the D gene (5 bases each). V lost 5 bases, J lost 2 bases, and 13 bases lay in between. Germline CDR1 SEHNR, CDR2 FQNEAQ (reference sequence). This CDR3 contains 15 residues. CDR3 nucleotide sequence: TGTGCCAGCAGCCCGAGGGGCCAGACCTACAATGAGCAGTTCTTC. This gives the protein CASSPRGQTYNEQFF.

This clonotype was recorded a few times. CDR3 residues: CASSLLPRPAYNSPLHF. CDR3 sequence (DNA): TGTGCCAGCAGCTTACTCCCCCGGCCAGCCTATAATTCACCCCTCCACTTT. The rearrangement joins TRBV7-3 to TRBJ1-6; D unclear. Trimming left V 2 bases short and J 2 bases short, with 13 bases between. Germline CDR1 reads SGHTA; CDR2 reads FQGTGA. The CDR3 runs to 17 residues.

The sample holds a few counts of this clonotype. This chain links TRBV3-1 with TRBJ2-1; no firm D call. Germline assignment: CDR1 LGHDT and CDR2 YNNKEL (reference sequence). This CDR3 is 11 amino acids long. Trimming took 1 base from V and 8 from J, leaving 3 bases between them. The CDR3 protein is CASSQVHEQFF. DNA for the CDR3: TGTGCCAGCAGCCAAGTGCATGAGCAGTTCTTC.

This clonotype was picked up a small number of times. The CDR3 DNA is TGTGCCACCAGTGAGAGCACCGGGGAGCTGTTTTTT. Its protein is CATSESTGELFF. The V gene is TRBV24-1, the J gene TRBJ2-2; D is unclear. This CDR3 spans 12 amino acids. Trimming took 4 bases from V and 4 from J, leaving 3 bases between them. Germline assignment: CDR1 KGHDR and CDR2 SFDVKD.

The table lists this clonotype with a few counts. The chain combines TRBV5-1 with TRBJ2-3, with 11 positions matching TRBD1. V trimming: 5 bases; J trimming: 3 bases; junction bases outside the gene matches: 11. The CDR3 is 17 amino acids. Germline V gene data show CDR1 as SGHRS and CDR2 as YFSETQ. The CDR3 protein is CASRPSAGTGGTDTQYF. CDR3 nucleotides: TGCGCCAGCAGACCCAGTGCGGGGACAGGGGGAACAGATACGCAGTATTTT.